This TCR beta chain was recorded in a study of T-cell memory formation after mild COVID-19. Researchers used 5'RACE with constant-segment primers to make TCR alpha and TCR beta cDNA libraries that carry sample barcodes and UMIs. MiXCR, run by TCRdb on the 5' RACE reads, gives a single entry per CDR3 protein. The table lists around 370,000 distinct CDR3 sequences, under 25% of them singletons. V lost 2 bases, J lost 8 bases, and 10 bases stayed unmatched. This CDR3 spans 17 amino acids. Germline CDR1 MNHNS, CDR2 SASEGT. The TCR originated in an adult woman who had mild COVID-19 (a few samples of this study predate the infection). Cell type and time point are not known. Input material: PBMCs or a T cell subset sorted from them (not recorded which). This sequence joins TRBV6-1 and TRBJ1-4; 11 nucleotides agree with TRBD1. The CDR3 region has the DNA TGTGCCAGCAGTGAATTCGGACAGGGGGCGCTGTTCGAAAAACTGTTTTTT. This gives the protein CASSEFGQGALFEKLFF.